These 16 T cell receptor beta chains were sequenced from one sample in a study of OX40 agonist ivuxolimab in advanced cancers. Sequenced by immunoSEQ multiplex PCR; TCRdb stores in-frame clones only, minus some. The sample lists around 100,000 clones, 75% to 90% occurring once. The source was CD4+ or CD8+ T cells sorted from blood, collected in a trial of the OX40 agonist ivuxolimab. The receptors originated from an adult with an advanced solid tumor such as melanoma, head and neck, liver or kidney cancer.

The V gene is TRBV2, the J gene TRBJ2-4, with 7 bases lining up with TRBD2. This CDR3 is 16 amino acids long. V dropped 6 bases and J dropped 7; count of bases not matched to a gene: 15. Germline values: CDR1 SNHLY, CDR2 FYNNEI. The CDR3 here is CASRHNRGVGRNIQYF. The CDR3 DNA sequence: TGTGCCAGCAGACACAACCGGGGGGTAGGACGGAACATTCAGTACTTC.

In DNA form, the CDR3 reads TGTGCCAGCAGTTACGGCAACAGGGGCTACGAGCAGTACTTC. Encoded protein: CASSYGNRGYEQYF. The chain links TRBV6-5 to TRBJ2-7; TRBD1 aligns across 7 bases. The V and J ends lost 2 bases and 3 bases, in that order; junction bases with no gene match: 4. CDR1 and CDR2 (germline): MNHEY, SVGAGI. This CDR3 comprises 14 residues.

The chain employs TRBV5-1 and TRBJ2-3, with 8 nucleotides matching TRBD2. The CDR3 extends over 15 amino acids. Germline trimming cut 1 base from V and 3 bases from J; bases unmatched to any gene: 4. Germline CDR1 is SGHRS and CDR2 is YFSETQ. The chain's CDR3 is CASSLRGGGTDTQYF. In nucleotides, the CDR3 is TGCGCCAGCAGCTTGCGGGGGGGCGGGACAGATACGCAGTATTTT.

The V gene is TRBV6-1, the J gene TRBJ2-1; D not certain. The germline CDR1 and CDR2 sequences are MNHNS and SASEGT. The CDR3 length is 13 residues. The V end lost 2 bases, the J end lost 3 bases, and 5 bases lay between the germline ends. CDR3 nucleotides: TGTGCCAGCAGTGAAAAACTCTACAATGAGCAGTTCTTC. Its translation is CASSEKLYNEQFF.

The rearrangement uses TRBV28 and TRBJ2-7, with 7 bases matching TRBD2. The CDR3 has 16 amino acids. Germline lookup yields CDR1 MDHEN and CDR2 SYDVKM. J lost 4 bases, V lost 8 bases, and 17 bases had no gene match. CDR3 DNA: TGTGCCAGCCCCCCCAGGAGGCCTAGCGGCCGTTACGAGCAGTACTTC. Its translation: CASPPRRPSGRYEQYF.

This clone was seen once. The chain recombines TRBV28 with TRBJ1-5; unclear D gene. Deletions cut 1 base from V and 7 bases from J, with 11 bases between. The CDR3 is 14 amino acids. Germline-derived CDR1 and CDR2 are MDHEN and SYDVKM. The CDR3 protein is CASSLSVGLQPQHF. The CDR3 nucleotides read TGTGCCAGCAGTTTATCGGTAGGGTTGCAGCCCCAGCATTTT.

Here the CDR3 reads CASSSGPWGGELFF. CDR3 DNA sequence: TGTGCCAGCAGCTCTGGGCCTTGGGGCGGGGAGCTGTTTTTT. The J gene is TRBJ2-2, the V gene TRBV11-1, with D uncertain. V was shortened by 4 bases and J by 7 bases, with 13 bases between the two germline ends. The CDR3 runs to 14 residues. CDR1 is SGHAT, CDR2 FQDESV, per germline (reference sequence).

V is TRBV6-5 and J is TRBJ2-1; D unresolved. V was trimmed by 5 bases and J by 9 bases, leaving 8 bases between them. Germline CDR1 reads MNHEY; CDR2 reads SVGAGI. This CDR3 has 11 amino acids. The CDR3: CASSTYSEQFF. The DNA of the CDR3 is TGTGCCAGCAGTACCTATAGTGAGCAGTTCTTC.

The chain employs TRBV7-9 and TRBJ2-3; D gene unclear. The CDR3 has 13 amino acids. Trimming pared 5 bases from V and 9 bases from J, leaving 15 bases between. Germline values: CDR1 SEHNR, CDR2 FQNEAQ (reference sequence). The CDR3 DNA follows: TGTGCCAGCAGCCCCCTGTCCGCCCAAACGCAGTATTTT. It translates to CASSPLSAQTQYF.

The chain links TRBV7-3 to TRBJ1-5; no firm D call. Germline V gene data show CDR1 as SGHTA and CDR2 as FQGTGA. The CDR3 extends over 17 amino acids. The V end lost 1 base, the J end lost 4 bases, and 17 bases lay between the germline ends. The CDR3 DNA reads TGTGCCAGCAGCTTAAGCCGGACCTCTCTAGATAATCAGCCCCAGCATTTT. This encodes CASSLSRTSLDNQPQHF.

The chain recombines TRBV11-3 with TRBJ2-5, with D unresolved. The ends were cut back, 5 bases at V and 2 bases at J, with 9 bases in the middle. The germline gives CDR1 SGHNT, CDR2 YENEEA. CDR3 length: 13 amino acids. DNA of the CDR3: TGTGCCAGCAGCCCGGGCCCTCAAGAGACCCAGTACTTC. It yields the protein CASSPGPQETQYF.

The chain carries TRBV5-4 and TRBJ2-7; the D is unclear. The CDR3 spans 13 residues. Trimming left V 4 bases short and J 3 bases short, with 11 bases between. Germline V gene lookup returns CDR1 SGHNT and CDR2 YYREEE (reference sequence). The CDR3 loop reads CASSLRGVYEQYF. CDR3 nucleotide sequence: TGTGCCAGCAGCCTCAGAGGAGTCTACGAGCAGTACTTC.

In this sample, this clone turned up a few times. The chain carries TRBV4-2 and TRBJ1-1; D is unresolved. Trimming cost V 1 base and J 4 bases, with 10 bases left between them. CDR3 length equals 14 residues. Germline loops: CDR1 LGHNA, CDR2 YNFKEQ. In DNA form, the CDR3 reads TGTGCCAGCAGCCAAGTAGCAGTCCGCACTGAAGCTTTCTTT. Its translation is CASSQVAVRTEAFF.

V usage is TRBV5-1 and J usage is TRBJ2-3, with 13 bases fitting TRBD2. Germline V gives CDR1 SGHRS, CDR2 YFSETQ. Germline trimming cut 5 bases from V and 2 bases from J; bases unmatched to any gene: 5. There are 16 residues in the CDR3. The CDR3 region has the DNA TGCGCCAGCAGTCATGGGACTAGCGGGACCACAGATACGCAGTATTTT. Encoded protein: CASSHGTSGTTDTQYF.

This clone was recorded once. CDR3 in DNA: TGTGCCAGCAGCCCCTTACCGGTGAACACTGAAGCTTTCTTT. Translated: CASSPLPVNTEAFF. The chain employs TRBV7-7 and TRBJ1-1; no definite D call. There are 14 residues in the CDR3. Germline V CDR1 and CDR2: SSHAT, FNYEAQ (reference sequence). V was pared by 5 bases and J by 0 bases, with 10 bases between.

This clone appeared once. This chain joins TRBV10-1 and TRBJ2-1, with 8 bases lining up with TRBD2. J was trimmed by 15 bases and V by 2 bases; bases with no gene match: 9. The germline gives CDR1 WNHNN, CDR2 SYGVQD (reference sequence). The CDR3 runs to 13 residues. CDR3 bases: TGCGCCAGCAGTGAGGGTATAGCGGGGCCCGGGTTCTTC. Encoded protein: CASSEGIAGPGFF.